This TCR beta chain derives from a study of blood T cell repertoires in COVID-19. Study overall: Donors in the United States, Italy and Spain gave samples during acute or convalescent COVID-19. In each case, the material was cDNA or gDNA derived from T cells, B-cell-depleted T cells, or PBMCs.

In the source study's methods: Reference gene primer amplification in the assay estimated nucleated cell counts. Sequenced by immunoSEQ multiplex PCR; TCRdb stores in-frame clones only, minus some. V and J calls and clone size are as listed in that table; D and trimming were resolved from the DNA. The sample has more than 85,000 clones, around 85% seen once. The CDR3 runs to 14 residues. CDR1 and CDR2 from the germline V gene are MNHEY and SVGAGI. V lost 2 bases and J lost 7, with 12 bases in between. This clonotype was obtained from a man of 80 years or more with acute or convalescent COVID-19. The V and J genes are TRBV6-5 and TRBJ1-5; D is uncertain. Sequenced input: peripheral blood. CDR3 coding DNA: TGTGCCAGCAGTTACCGGCGGTTTGAGCAGCCCCAGCATTTT. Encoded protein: CASSYRRFEQPQHF.